Below are 13 T cell receptor beta chains sequenced from a single sample in a study of multiple sclerosis patients with progressive multifocal leukoencephalopathy. The table came from immunoSEQ multiplex PCR; TCRdb's copy has only in-frame clones and leaves some out. The repertoire holds roughly 30,000 clones, with more than 75% as singletons. Time point in this sample: before natalizumab initiation. Sequencing was performed on PBMCs. These receptors came from a human donor with multiple sclerosis.

V and J are TRBV4-2 and TRBJ2-7; 11 nucleotides agree with TRBD2. Trimming took 2 bases from V and 3 from J; bases not matched to a gene: 3. This CDR3 region has 15 residues. Germline-derived CDR1 and CDR2 are LGHNA and YNFKEQ. CDR3 sequence: CASSQNSGGDYEQYF. The CDR3 nucleotides read TGTGCCAGCAGCCAAAATAGCGGGGGGGACTACGAGCAGTACTTC.

V usage is TRBV5-4 and J usage is TRBJ2-7; 9 bases match TRBD1. CDR1 and CDR2 from the germline V gene are SGHNT and YYREEE (reference sequence). The V segment lost 0 bases and the J segment 2 bases; nucleotides outside the gene matches: 0. This CDR3 is built from 14 residues. CDR3 sequence: CASSLGQGAYEQYF. DNA of the CDR3: TGTGCCAGCAGCTTGGGACAGGGGGCCTACGAGCAGTACTTC.

This sequence joins TRBV18 and TRBJ1-2; 9 nucleotides match TRBD1. J lost 4 bases, V lost 3 bases, and 3 bases had no gene match. The length of the CDR3 is 14 residues. Germline V CDR1 and CDR2: KGHSH, LQKENI. The CDR3 bases are TGTGCCAGCTCACCGGACAGGGGAGGCTATGGCTACACCTTC. Its translation: CASSPDRGGYGYTF.

The genes are TRBV28 and TRBJ2-3, with D possibly called TRBD1 or TRBD2 (5 bases each). V lost 7 bases to trimming and J lost 2 bases, with 13 bases between them. The CDR3 sequence is 14 residues long. In germline, CDR1 is MDHEN, CDR2 SYDVKM. The CDR3 is CASTPWDHTDTQYF. CDR3 bases: TGTGCCAGCACACCATGGGACCACACAGATACGCAGTATTTT.

The rearrangement uses TRBV5-6 and TRBJ1-1, with TRBD1 identical over 9 bases. V trimming: 4 bases; J trimming: 4 bases; junction bases outside the gene matches: 8. Germline CDR1 reads SGHDT; CDR2 reads YYEEEE. The CDR3 totals 15 residues. CDR3 loop: CASSKATGGFTEAFF. CDR3 nucleotides: TGTGCCAGCAGCAAGGCGACAGGGGGGTTCACTGAAGCTTTCTTT. The complete variable domain, with remaining parts taken from reference TRBV5-6 and TRBJ1-1, reads DAGVTQSPTHLIKTRGQQVTLRCSPKSGHDTVSWYQQALGQGPQFIFQYYEEEERQRGNFPDRFSGHQFPNYSSELNVNALLLGDSALYLCASSKATGGFTEAFFGQGTRLTVV.

The rearrangement links TRBV6-1 to TRBJ2-7; maybe TRBD1 (6 bases). The CDR3 covers 14 residues. V lost 6 bases and J 4 bases, leaving 16 bases between the germline ends. Germline assignment: CDR1 MNHNS and CDR2 SASEGT. CDR3 region: CASRRGGSTYEQYF. Here the CDR3 DNA reads TGTGCCAGCAGAAGAGGGGGATCGACATACGAGCAGTACTTC.

This clone was seen just once. The chain carries TRBV4-2 and TRBJ2-3, with TRBD2 identical over 12 bases. The junction had 6 bases not matched to a gene; V was cut back by 4 bases and J by 4 bases. There are 16 residues in the CDR3. From germline, CDR1 is LGHNA and CDR2 YNFKEQ. CDR3 sequence: CASSPSTSGGADTQYF. The DNA for the CDR3 is TGTGCCAGCAGCCCATCGACTAGCGGGGGCGCAGATACGCAGTATTTT.

This clone was counted only a few times. The CDR3 sequence is CASSVATSGFTDTQYF. The CDR3 nucleotides read TGTGCCAGCAGCGTAGCAACTAGCGGCTTCACAGATACGCAGTATTTT. The chain carries TRBV9 and TRBJ2-3, with TRBD2 matching 8 bases. CDR3 length equals 16 residues. Germline CDR1 and CDR2: SGDLS and YYNGEE. Germline trimming cut 0 bases from V and 2 bases from J; bases unmatched to any gene: 5.

This clone has a handful of counts. The V and J genes are TRBV6-1 and TRBJ2-6, with TRBD1 matching 8 bases. The CDR3 totals 16 residues. Germline CDR1 MNHNS, CDR2 SASEGT. V gave up 1 base and J gave up 2 bases; unmatched junction bases: 1. The CDR3 DNA follows: TGTGCCAGCAGTGAAGGGACAGGGACTGGGGCCAACGTCCTGACTTTC. Encoded protein: CASSEGTGTGANVLTF.

The rearrangement uses TRBV27 and TRBJ2-7; perhaps TRBD1 as D (6 bases). The CDR3 length is 15 residues. V lost 6 bases and J lost 3, with 18 bases in between. CDR1 is MNHEY and CDR2 is SMNVEV in the germline V gene (reference sequence). CDR3 nucleotides: TGTGCCAGCAGCTCCCCAGGGGAAGGGGTCTACGAGCAGTACTTC. Translation gives CASSSPGEGVYEQYF.

The chain joins TRBV5-4 to TRBJ1-4; 8 nucleotides line up with TRBD1. Germline lookup yields CDR1 SGHNT and CDR2 YYREEE (reference sequence). The CDR3 sequence is 19 residues long. Unmatched junction bases numbered 11, after V lost 0 bases and J lost 1 base. The CDR3 DNA is TGTGCCAGCAGCTTGGGGGCAGGGGGCGCAATTATAACTAATGAAAAACTGTTTTTT. Amino acids: CASSLGAGGAIITNEKLFF.

The chain is built from TRBV14 and TRBJ2-6; D unclear. CDR1 is SGHDN, CDR2 FVKESK, per germline. The CDR3 loop spans 16 amino acids. The germline V and J ends were trimmed by 2 bases and 2 bases, with 10 bases remaining between them. The CDR3 DNA is TGTGCCAGCAGCCAATGGGTCAGAGCTGGGGCCAACGTCCTGACTTTC. As protein: CASSQWVRAGANVLTF.

V is TRBV30 and J is TRBJ2-7, with 7 bases fitting TRBD2. The junction had 4 bases not matched to a gene; V was cut back by 2 bases and J by 3 bases. CDR3 length: 13 residues. Germline-derived CDR1 and CDR2 are GTSNPN and SVGIG (reference sequence). This chain's CDR3 is CAWSYGGGYEQYF. CDR3 in DNA: TGTGCCTGGAGTTATGGGGGGGGCTACGAGCAGTACTTC.